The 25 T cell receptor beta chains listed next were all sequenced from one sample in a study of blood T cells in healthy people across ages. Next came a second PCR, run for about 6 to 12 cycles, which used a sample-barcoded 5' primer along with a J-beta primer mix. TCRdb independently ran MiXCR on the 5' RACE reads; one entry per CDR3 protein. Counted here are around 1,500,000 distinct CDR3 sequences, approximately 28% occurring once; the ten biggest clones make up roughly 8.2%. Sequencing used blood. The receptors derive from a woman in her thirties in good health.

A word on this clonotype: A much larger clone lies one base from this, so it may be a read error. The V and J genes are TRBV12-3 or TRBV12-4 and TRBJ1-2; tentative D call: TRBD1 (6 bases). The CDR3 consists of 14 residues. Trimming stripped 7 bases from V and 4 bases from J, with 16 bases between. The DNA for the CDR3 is TGTGCCAGCACCCCGGACGGGGGGCCCTATGGCTACACCTTC. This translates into CASTPDGGPYGYTF.

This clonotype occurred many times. This CDR3 reads CASSSGLSGANVLTF. The CDR3 nucleotides read TGTGCCAGCAGCAGCGGACTATCTGGGGCCAACGTCCTGACTTTC. The rearrangement uses TRBV7-2 and TRBJ2-6; possibly TRBD2 for D (6 bases). The CDR3 sequence is 15 residues long. V gave up 5 bases and J gave up 1 base, with 9 bases separating them. CDR1 and CDR2 (germline): SGHTA, FQGNSA.

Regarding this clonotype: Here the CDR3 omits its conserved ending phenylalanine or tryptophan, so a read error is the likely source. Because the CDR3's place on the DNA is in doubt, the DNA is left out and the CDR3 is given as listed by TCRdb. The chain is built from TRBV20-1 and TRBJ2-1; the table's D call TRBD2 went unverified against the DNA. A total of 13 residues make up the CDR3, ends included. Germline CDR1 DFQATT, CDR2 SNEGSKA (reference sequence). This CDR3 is CSAISGSDNERFV.

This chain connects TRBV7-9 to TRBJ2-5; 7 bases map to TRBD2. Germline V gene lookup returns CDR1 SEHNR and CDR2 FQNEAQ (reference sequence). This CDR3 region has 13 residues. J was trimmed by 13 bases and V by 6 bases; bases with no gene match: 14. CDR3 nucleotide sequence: TGTGCCAGCAGAGAGGGAGGGCGAACGAGTCCGTACTTC. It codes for CASREGGRTSPYF.

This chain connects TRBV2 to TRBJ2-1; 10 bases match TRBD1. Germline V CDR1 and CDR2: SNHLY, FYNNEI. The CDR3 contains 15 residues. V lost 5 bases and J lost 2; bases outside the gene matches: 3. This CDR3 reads CASSRQGAAYNEQFF. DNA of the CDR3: TGTGCCAGCAGTAGACAGGGGGCGGCCTACAATGAGCAGTTCTTC.

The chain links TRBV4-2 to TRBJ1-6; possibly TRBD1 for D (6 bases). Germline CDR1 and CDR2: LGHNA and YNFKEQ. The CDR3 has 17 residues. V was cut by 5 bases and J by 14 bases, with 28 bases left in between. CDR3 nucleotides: TGTGCCAGCAGCTCAGAAAAGAACAGGGATGATTACTCATCCCTCCACTTT. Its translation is CASSSEKNRDDYSSLHF.

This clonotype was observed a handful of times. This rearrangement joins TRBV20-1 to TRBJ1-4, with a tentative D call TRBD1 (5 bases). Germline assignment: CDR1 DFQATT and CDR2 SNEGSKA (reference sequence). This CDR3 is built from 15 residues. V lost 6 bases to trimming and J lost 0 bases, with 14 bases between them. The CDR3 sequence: CSAGGAGATNEKLFF. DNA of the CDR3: TGCAGTGCGGGCGGGGCGGGAGCAACTAATGAAAAACTGTTTTTT.

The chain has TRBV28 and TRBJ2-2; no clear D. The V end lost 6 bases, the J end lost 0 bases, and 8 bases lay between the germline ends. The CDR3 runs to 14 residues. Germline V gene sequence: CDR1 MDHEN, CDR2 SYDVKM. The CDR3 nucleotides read TGTGCCAGCAGATTCCCCCCGAACACCGGGGAGCTGTTTTTT. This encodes CASRFPPNTGELFF.

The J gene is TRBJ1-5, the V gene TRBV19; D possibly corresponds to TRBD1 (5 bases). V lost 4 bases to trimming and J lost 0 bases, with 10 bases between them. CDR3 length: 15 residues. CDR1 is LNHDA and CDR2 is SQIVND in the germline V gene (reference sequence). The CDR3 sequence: CASSKSGYSNQPQHF. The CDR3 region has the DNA TGTGCCAGTAGTAAGTCAGGGTATAGCAATCAGCCCCAGCATTTT.

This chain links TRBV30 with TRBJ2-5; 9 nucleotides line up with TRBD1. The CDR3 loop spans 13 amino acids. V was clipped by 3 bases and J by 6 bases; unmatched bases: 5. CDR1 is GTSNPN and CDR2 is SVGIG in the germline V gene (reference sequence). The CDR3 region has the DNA TGTGCCTGGAGCTACGGACAGGGGAAGACCCAGTACTTC. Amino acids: CAWSYGQGKTQYF.

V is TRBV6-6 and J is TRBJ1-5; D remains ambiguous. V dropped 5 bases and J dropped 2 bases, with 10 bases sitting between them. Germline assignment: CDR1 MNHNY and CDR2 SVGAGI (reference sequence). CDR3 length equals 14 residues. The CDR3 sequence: CASSLFVGNQPQHF. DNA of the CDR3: TGTGCCAGCAGTCTTTTTGTGGGCAATCAGCCCCAGCATTTT.

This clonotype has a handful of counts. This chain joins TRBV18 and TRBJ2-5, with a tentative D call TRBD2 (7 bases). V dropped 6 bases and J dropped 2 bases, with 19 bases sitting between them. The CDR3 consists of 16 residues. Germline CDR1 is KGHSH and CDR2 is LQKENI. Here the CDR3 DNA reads TGTGCCAGCTCCCTATCCCGGGGGGCTCATCAAGAGACCCAGTACTTC. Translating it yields CASSLSRGAHQETQYF.

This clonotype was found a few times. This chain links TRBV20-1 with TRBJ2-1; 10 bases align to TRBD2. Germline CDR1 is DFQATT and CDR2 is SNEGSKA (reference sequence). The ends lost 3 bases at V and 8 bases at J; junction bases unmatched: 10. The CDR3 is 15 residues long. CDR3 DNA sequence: TGCAGTGCTAGGAGGGGGGCTAGCGGGGGTCATGAGCAGTTCTTC. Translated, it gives CSARRGASGGHEQFF.

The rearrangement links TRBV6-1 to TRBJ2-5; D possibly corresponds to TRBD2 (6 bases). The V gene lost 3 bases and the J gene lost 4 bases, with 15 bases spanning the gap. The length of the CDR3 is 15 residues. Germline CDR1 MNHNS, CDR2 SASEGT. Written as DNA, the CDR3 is TGTGCCAGCAGTGAGAGGGCGGGGTCCGGAGAGACCCAGTACTTC. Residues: CASSERAGSGETQYF.

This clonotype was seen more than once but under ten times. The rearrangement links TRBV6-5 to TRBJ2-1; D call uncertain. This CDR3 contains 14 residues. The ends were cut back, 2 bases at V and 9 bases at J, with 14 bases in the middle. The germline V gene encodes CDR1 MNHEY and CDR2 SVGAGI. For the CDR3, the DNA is TGTGCCAGCAGTTACGGGCCAGCTGGTCCTGAGCAGTTCTTC. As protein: CASSYGPAGPEQFF.

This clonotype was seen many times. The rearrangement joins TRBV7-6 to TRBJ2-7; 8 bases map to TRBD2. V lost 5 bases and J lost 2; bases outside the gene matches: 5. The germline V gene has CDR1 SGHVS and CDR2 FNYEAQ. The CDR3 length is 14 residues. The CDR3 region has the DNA TGTGCCAGCAGCGCGGGACTAGGCCCCTACGAGCAGTACTTC. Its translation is CASSAGLGPYEQYF. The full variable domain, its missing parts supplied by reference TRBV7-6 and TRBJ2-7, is GAGVSQSPRYKVTKRGQDVALRCDPISGHVSLYWYRQALGQGPEFLTYFNYEAQQDKSGLPNDRFSAERPEGSISTLTIQRTEQRDSAMYRCASSAGLGPYEQYFGPGTRLTVT.

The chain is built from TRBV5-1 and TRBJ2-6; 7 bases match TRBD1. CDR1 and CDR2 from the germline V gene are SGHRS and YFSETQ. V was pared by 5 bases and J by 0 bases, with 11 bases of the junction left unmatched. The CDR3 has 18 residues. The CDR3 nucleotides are TGCGCCAGCAGTGCTAAACAGGGGATAAGCTCTGGGGCCAACGTCCTGACTTTC. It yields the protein CASSAKQGISSGANVLTF.

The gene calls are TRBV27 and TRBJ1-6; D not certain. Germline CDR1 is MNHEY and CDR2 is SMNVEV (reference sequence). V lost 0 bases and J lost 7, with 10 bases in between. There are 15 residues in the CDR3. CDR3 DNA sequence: TGTGCCAGCAGTTTATCGAGCACAGCGAATTCACCCCTCCACTTT. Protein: CASSLSSTANSPLHF.

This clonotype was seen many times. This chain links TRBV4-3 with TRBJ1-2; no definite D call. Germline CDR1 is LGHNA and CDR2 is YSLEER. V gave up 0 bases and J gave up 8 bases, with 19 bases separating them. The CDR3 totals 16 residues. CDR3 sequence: CASSQEGGRTPGGYTF. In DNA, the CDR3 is TGCGCCAGCAGCCAAGAAGGCGGGCGGACGCCGGGCGGCTACACCTTC.

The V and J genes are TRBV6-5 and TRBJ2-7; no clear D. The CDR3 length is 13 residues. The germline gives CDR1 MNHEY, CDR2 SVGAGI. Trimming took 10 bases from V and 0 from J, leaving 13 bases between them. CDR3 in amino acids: CAIPIMVSYEQYF. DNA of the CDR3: TGTGCCATCCCGATTATGGTCTCCTACGAGCAGTACTTC.

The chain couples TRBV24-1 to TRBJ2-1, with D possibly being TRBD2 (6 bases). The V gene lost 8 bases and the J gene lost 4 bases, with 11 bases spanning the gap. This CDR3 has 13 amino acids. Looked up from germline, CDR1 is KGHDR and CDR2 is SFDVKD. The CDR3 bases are TGTGCCACCATGGGGGGTGGGTACAATGAGCAGTTCTTC. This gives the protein CATMGGGYNEQFF.

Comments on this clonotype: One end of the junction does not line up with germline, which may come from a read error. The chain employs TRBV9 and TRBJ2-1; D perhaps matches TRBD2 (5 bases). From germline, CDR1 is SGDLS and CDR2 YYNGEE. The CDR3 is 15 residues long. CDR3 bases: TGTGCCAGCAGCTTCTGGCCTAGCTCCTACAGTGAGCAGTTCTTC. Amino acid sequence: CASSFWPSSYSEQFF. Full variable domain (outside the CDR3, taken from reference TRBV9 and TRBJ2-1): DSGVTQTPKHLITATGQRVTLRCSPRSGDLSVYWYQQSLDQGLQFLIQYYNGEERAKGNILERFSAQQFPDLHSELNLSSLELGDSALYFCASSFWPSSYSEQFFGPGTRLTVL.

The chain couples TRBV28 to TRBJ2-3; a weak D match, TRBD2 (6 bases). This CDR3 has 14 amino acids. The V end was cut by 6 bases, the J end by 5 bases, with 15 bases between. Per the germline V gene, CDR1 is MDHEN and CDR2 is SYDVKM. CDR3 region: CASSPQGGRDTQYF. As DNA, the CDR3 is TGTGCCAGCAGCCCCCAGGGAGGTAGAGATACGCAGTATTTT.

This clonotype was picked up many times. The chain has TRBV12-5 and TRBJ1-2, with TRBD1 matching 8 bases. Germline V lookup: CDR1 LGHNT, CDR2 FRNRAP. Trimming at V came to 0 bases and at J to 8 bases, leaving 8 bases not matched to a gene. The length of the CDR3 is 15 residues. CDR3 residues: CASGLVLTGAEGYTF. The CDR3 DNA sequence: TGTGCTAGTGGTTTGGTGCTGACAGGGGCGGAAGGCTACACCTTC.

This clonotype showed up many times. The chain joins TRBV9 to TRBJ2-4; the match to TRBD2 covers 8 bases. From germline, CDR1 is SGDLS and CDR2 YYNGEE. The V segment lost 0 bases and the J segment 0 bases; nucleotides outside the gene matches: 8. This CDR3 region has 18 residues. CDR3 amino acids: CASSVAKRERGAKNIQYF. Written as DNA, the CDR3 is TGTGCCAGCAGCGTAGCGAAGCGGGAGAGGGGAGCCAAAAACATTCAGTACTTC.